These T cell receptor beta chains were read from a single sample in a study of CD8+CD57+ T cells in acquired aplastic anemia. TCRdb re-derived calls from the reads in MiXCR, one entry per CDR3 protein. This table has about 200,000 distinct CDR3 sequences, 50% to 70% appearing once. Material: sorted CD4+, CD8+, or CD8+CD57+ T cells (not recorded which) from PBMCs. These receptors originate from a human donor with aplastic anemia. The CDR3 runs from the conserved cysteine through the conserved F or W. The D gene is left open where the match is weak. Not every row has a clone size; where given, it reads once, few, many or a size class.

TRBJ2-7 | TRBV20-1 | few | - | CSVPAPGSYEQYF | TGCAGCGTCCCTGCTCCGGGCTCCTACGAGCAGTACTTC
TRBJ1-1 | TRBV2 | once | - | CASSEYGGVGTEAFF | TGTGCCAGCAGTGAGTATGGAGGGGTAGGGACTGAAGCTTTCTTT
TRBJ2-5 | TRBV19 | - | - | CASSFGQHQETQYF | TGTGCCAGTAGTTTTGGACAGCACCAAGAGACCCAGTACTTC
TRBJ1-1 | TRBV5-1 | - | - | CASSFRDRNTEAFF | TGCGCCAGCAGCTTCCGGGACCGGAACACTGAAGCTTTCTTT
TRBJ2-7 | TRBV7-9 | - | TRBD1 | CASSLVGQGSYEQYF | TGTGCCAGCAGCTTGGTGGGACAGGGGAGCTACGAGCAGTACTTC
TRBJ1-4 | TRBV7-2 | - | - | CASSSHSGTNEKLFF | TGTGCCAGCAGCTCCCACAGCGGAACTAATGAAAAACTGTTTTTT
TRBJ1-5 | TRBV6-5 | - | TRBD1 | CASSYSAGGGQPQHF | TGTGCCAGCAGTTACAGTGCAGGGGGCGGTCAGCCCCAGCATTTT
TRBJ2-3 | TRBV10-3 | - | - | CAIKDGGKGDTQYF | TGTGCCATCAAGGATGGCGGGAAAGGAGATACGCAGTATTTT
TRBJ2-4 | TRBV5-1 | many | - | CASSDAGSQNIQYF | TGCGCCAGCAGTGATGCCGGGTCCCAAAACATTCAGTACTTC
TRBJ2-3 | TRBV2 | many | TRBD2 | CASSEVGTSDDTQYF | TGTGCCAGCAGTGAAGTCGGGACTAGCGACGATACGCAGTATTTT
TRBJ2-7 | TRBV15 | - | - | CATSSRQASYEQYF | TGTGCCACCAGCAGTAGACAGGCCTCCTACGAGCAGTACTTC
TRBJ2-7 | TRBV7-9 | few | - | CASSLPGREQYF | TGTGCCAGCAGCTTACCGGGTCGCGAGCAGTACTTC
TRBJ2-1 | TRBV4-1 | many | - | CASSQGYNEQFF | TGCGCCAGCAGCCAAGGGTACAATGAGCAGTTCTTC
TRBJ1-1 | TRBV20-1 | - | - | CSASFSGTEAFF | TGCAGTGCTAGCTTTTCGGGGACTGAAGCTTTCTTT
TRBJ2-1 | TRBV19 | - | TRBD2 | CASRLAGNTFF | TGTGCCAGTAGGCTAGCGGGAAACACATTCTTC
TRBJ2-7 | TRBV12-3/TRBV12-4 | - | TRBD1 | CASSPRQGFDEQYF | TGTGCCAGCAGTCCTAGACAGGGGTTCGACGAGCAGTACTTC
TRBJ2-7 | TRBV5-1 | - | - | CASRTEDEQYF | TGCGCCAGCAGAACAGAAGACGAGCAGTACTTC
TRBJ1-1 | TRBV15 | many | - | CATSFPMTEAFF | TGTGCCACCAGTTTCCCTATGACTGAAGCTTTCTTT
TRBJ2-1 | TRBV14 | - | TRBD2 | CASSLLTSGGHNEQFF | TGTGCCAGCAGTCTATTGACTAGCGGGGGACACAATGAGCAGTTCTTC
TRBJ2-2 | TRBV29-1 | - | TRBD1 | CSVEDNRGLFF | TGCAGCGTTGAAGACAACAGGGGGCTGTTTTTT
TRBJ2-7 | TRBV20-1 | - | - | CSAPRAVSYEQYF | TGCAGTGCCCCCAGGGCGGTAAGCTACGAGCAGTACTTC
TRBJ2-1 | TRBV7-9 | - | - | CASSLKGVGEQFF | TGTGCCAGCAGCTTAAAGGGGGTGGGTGAGCAGTTCTTC
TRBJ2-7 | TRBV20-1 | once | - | CSARGTGEKGQYF | TGCAGTGCTAGGGGAACGGGGGAAAAGGGGCAGTACTTC
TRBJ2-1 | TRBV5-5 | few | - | CASSSWLNDDEQFF | TGTGCCAGCAGCTCCTGGTTAAACGACGATGAGCAGTTCTTC
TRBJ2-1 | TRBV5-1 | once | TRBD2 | CASSPWGRGGYNEQFF | TGCGCCAGCAGCCCTTGGGGGCGGGGGGGTTACAATGAGCAGTTCTTC
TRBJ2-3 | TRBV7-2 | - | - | CASSLGRGERDTQYF | TGTGCCAGCAGCTTGGGCAGGGGAGAGAGAGATACGCAGTATTTT
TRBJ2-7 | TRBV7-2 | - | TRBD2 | CASSRQWTSGAYEQYF | TGTGCCAGCAGCCGACAGTGGACTAGCGGGGCCTACGAGCAGTACTTC
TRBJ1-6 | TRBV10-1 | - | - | CAALGGRGIVSPLHF | TGCGCCGCCCTTGGGGGGCGGGGCATCGTCTCACCCCTCCACTTT
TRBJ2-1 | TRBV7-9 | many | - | CASGYGEQFF | TGTGCCAGCGGATATGGGGAGCAGTTCTTC
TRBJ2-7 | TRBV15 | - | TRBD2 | CATSRDIGLAVYEQYF | TGTGCCACCAGCAGAGATATCGGACTAGCTGTCTACGAGCAGTACTTC
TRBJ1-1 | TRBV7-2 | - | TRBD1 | CASSLRDRATTEAFF | TGTGCCAGCAGCCTTCGGGACAGGGCTACGACTGAAGCTTTCTTT
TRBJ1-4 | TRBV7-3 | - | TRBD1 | CASTPTGSYEKLFF | TGTGCCAGCACCCCGACAGGGTCTTATGAAAAACTGTTTTTT
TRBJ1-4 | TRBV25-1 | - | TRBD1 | CASSPTGLEKLFF | TGTGCCAGCAGTCCGACAGGGCTTGAAAAACTGTTTTTT
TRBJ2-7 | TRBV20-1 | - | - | CSALGQLSYEQYF | TGCAGTGCCTTGGGCCAGCTATCCTACGAGCAGTACTTC
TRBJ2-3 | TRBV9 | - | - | CASSRTLPRGLTDTQYF | TGTGCCAGCAGCAGAACCCTCCCCAGGGGTTTGACAGATACGCAGTATTTT
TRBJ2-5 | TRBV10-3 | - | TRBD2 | CAISEVGGGLRFREQYF | TGTGCCATCAGTGAAGTGGGCGGGGGGCTGAGGTTTCGGGAGCAGTACTTC
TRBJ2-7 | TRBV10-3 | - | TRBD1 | CAISVGDSFYEQYF | TGTGCCATCAGCGTTGGGGACAGTTTCTACGAGCAGTACTTC
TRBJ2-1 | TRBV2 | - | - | CASSDMRHNNEQFF | TGTGCCAGCAGTGATATGCGGCACAACAATGAGCAGTTCTTC
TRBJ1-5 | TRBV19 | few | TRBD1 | CASSMTGEHQPQHF | TGTGCCAGTAGTATGACAGGGGAGCATCAGCCCCAGCATTTT
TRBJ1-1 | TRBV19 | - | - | CASTAISTEAFF | TGTGCCAGTACCGCGATATCGACTGAAGCTTTCTTT
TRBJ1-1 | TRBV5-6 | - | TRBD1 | CASSQDPRQGNTEAFF | TGTGCCAGCAGCCAAGATCCGCGACAGGGGAACACTGAAGCTTTCTTT
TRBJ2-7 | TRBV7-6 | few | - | CASSLQGPSVYEQYF | TGTGCCAGCAGCTTACAGGGGCCCTCCGTCTACGAGCAGTACTTC
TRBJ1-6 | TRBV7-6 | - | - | CASSLGARGRYNSPLHF | TGTGCCAGCAGCCTAGGGGCACGGGGGCGGTATAATTCACCCCTCCACTTT
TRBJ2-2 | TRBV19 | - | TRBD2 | CASSTGLAYTGELFF | TGTGCCAGTAGTACAGGACTAGCGTACACCGGGGAGCTGTTTTTT